The 31 T cell receptor beta chains below come from one sample, sequenced in a study of cytomegalovirus exposure and HLA in healthy donors. The PCR used 60 Vbeta and 13 Jbeta primers. Sequencing used immunoSEQ multiplex PCR; TCRdb keeps in-frame clones, though not all of them. The sample includes some 120,000 clones, just under 75% of them seen just once. Sequencing was done on a sample of PBMCs. These receptors were collected from a man aged 40-49 years in good health and CMV-seropositive.

This clone was recorded only once. The rearrangement links TRBV15 to TRBJ1-2; TRBD1 matches 7 bases. Germline V gene sequence: CDR1 LNHNV, CDR2 YYDKDF (reference sequence). CDR3 size: 13 residues. CDR3 nucleotide sequence: TGTGTAATTTCGACAGGGTTTGTCGGTGGCTACACCTTC. Translating gives CVISTGFVGGYTF.

The V call is TRBV18, the J call TRBJ1-1; 7 bases are shared with TRBD1. The junction had 3 bases not matched to a gene; V was cut back by 1 base and J by 1 base. In germline, CDR1 is KGHSH, CDR2 LQKENI. CDR3 length: 15 residues. CDR3 sequence (DNA): TGTGCCAGCTCACCACTAAGACAGGGGAACACTGAAGCTTTCTTT. Encoded protein: CASSPLRQGNTEAFF.

The chain carries TRBV6-5 and TRBJ1-1, with 8 bases fitting TRBD1. Germline-derived CDR1 and CDR2 are MNHEY and SVGAGI. CDR3 length: 14 amino acids. Trimming removed 7 bases from V and 6 bases from J; junction bases left unmatched: 10. The chain's CDR3 is CASNTGGDWSEAFF. CDR3 coding DNA: TGTGCCAGCAATACAGGGGGTGATTGGTCTGAAGCTTTCTTT.

V and J are TRBV30 and TRBJ1-1; the D is unclear. V dropped 0 bases and J dropped 6 bases, with 14 bases sitting between them. This CDR3 has 14 residues. The germline V gene has CDR1 GTSNPN and CDR2 SVGIG (reference sequence). CDR3 DNA sequence: TGTGCCTGGAGTGTTCCCCCGGCGGTACCTGAAGCTTTCTTT. Translated: CAWSVPPAVPEAFF. The full variable domain, in which reference TRBV30 and TRBJ1-1 provide the parts outside the CDR3, is SQTIHQWPATLVQPVGSPLSLECTVEGTSNPNLYWYRQAAGRGLQLLFYSVGIGQISSEVPQNLSASRPQDRQFILSSKKLLLSDSGFYLCAWSVPPAVPEAFFGQGTRLTVV.

The chain has TRBV5-4 and TRBJ2-4; TRBD2 matches at 7 bases. V lost 2 bases to trimming and J lost 8 bases; unmatched junction nucleotides: 13. CDR3 length: 16 amino acids. Looked up from germline, CDR1 is SGHNT and CDR2 is YYREEE (reference sequence). The CDR3 here is CASSLSTGGTGDIQYF. The CDR3, as DNA: TGTGCCAGCAGCTTATCTACGGGAGGTACCGGGGACATTCAGTACTTC.

This chain uses TRBV6-6 with TRBJ2-3; 12 bases align to TRBD2. With V trimmed by 4 bases and J by 5 bases, 7 bases remained unmatched. This CDR3 has 16 amino acids. The germline gives CDR1 MNHNY, CDR2 SVGAGI (reference sequence). Here the CDR3 reads CASSSGLAGLRDTQYF. As DNA, the CDR3 is TGTGCCAGCAGTTCAGGACTAGCGGGGCTCAGAGATACGCAGTATTTT.

This clone came up a few times. The chain joins TRBV2 to TRBJ1-5; TRBD1 matches at 7 bases. CDR1 and CDR2 from the germline V gene are SNHLY and FYNNEI. The CDR3 is 14 amino acids. V gave up 7 bases and J gave up 7 bases; unmatched junction bases: 10. The CDR3, as DNA: TGTGCCAGCACCTTAGAGGGGGCTGGACAGCCCCAGCATTTT. Residues: CASTLEGAGQPQHF. The whole variable domain, filled in from reference TRBV2 and TRBJ1-5, reads EPEVTQTPSHQVTQMGQEVILRCVPISNHLYFYWYRQILGQKVEFLVSFYNNEISEKSEIFDDQFSVERPDGSNFTLKIRSTKLEDSAMYFCASTLEGAGQPQHFGDGTRLSIL.

V and J are TRBV7-8 and TRBJ2-7, with 7 bases lining up with TRBD2. Germline assignment: CDR1 SGHVS and CDR2 FQNEAQ. This CDR3 has 14 amino acids. V shed 3 bases, J shed 4 bases, and the junction held 6 bases outside the gene matches. CDR3 region: CASSFAGVGYEQYF. The CDR3 DNA reads TGTGCCAGCAGCTTCGCGGGAGTGGGATACGAGCAGTACTTC. Using reference TRBV7-8 and TRBJ2-7 for the parts outside the CDR3, the full variable domain is GAGVSQSPRYKVAKRGQDVALRCDPISGHVSLFWYQQALGQGPEFLTYFQNEAQLDKSGLPSDRFFAERPEGSVSTLKIQRTQQEDSAVYLCASSFAGVGYEQYFGPGTRLTVT.

In its sample, this clone was seen a few times. This CDR3 is also generated by other DNA sequences in the sample. The chain employs TRBV6-5 and TRBJ1-5, with D uncertain. This CDR3 comprises 14 residues. The V gene's germline CDR1 is MNHEY and CDR2 SVGAGI. V dropped 7 bases and J dropped 1 base, with 11 bases sitting between them. The CDR3 region is CASTPPGSNQPQHF. CDR3 bases: TGTGCCAGCACCCCGCCCGGGAGCAATCAGCCCCAGCATTTT.

The rearrangement joins TRBV10-1 to TRBJ2-1; 8 bases line up with TRBD1. V lost 2 bases and J lost 5; bases outside the gene matches: 5. In germline, CDR1 is WNHNN, CDR2 SYGVQD (reference sequence). This CDR3 is 15 amino acids long. This CDR3 reads CASSERGTGHNEQFF. For the CDR3, the DNA is TGCGCCAGCAGTGAGAGGGGGACAGGCCACAATGAGCAGTTCTTC.

This clone was counted a few times. The chain is built from TRBV28 and TRBJ2-7; D gene uncertain. Trimming stripped 8 bases from V and 0 bases from J, with 8 bases between. CDR1 is MDHEN, CDR2 SYDVKM, per germline. This CDR3 comprises 12 residues. CDR3 coding DNA: TGTGCCAGCTGGGCAGCCTCCTACGAGCAGTACTTC. Translated, it gives CASWAASYEQYF.

The chain joins TRBV2 to TRBJ1-4; TRBD1 might be the D (6 bases). CDR3 length equals 14 residues. Per the germline V gene, CDR1 is SNHLY and CDR2 is FYNNEI. V shed 7 bases and J shed 7 bases, with 16 bases lying between them. CDR3 DNA: TGTGCCAGCATGCCAGGGGTTGTAGGTGAAAAACTGTTTTTT. As protein: CASMPGVVGEKLFF.

The CDR3 sequence is CASSLGGVLAGTNEQFF. CDR3 nucleotide sequence: TGTGCCAGCAGCTTAGGGGGGGTACTAGCGGGGACTAATGAGCAGTTCTTC. The chain is built from TRBV7-2 and TRBJ2-1; 10 bases line up with TRBD2. Germline V gene lookup returns CDR1 SGHTA and CDR2 FQGNSA. The CDR3 runs to 17 residues. Germline trimming cut 1 base from V and 7 bases from J; bases unmatched to any gene: 10.

This clone has more than one count but fewer than ten. CDR3 region: CASTPGGGTSGNTIYF. DNA of the CDR3: TGTGCCAGCACCCCCGGGGGGGGGACCTCTGGAAACACCATATATTTT. The genes are TRBV2 and TRBJ1-3; the D gene is possibly TRBD1 (5 bases). CDR1 is SNHLY, CDR2 FYNNEI, per germline. The CDR3 length is 16 residues. V shed 7 bases and J shed 0 bases, with 16 bases lying between them. The full variable domain, rest sourced from reference TRBV2 and TRBJ1-3, is EPEVTQTPSHQVTQMGQEVILRCVPISNHLYFYWYRQILGQKVEFLVSFYNNEISEKSEIFDDQFSVERPDGSNFTLKIRSTKLEDSAMYFCASTPGGGTSGNTIYFGEGSWLTVV.

This clone was found a few times. The chain employs TRBV5-1 and TRBJ2-5, with a weak D call TRBD2 (5 bases). The CDR3 consists of 15 residues. V was shortened by 4 bases and J by 0 bases, with 13 bases between the two germline ends. The germline V gene has CDR1 SGHRS and CDR2 YFSETQ. As DNA, the CDR3 is TGCGCCAGCAGCCCGAATGGACTGTACCAAGAGACCCAGTACTTC. Translated: CASSPNGLYQETQYF.

This rearrangement joins TRBV5-1 to TRBJ2-1; D perhaps matches TRBD2 (6 bases). The CDR3 is 15 residues long. The germline CDR1 and CDR2 sequences are SGHRS and YFSETQ. V was clipped by 0 bases and J by 8 bases, with 15 bases between them. Here the CDR3 reads CASSLVPGLHYEQFF. The CDR3 nucleotides read TGCGCCAGCAGCTTGGTCCCGGGACTTCATTATGAGCAGTTCTTC.

This clone has just a few counts. V and J are TRBV5-4 and TRBJ2-7, with TRBD2 identical over 15 bases. The germline CDR1 and CDR2 sequences are SGHNT and YYREEE (reference sequence). Germline trimming cut 4 bases from V and 6 bases from J; bases unmatched to any gene: 11. The CDR3 totals 17 residues. CDR3 loop: CASSPAGTSGRLGEQYF. The DNA for the CDR3 is TGTGCCAGCAGCCCAGCCGGGACTAGCGGGAGGTTGGGCGAGCAGTACTTC.

In its sample, this clone was seen a few times. This sequence joins TRBV6-6 and TRBJ1-5; D not resolved. Germline-derived CDR1 and CDR2 are MNHNY and SVGAGI (reference sequence). The CDR3 has 12 residues. The V end lost 3 bases, the J end lost 4 bases, and 4 bases lay between the germline ends. The CDR3 loop is CASSYRNQPQHF. Written as DNA, the CDR3 is TGTGCCAGCAGTTATAGAAATCAGCCCCAGCATTTT.

V usage is TRBV4-1 and J usage is TRBJ2-5; 9 nucleotides align to TRBD2. Germline assignment: CDR1 MGHRA and CDR2 YSYEKL. This CDR3 region has 18 residues. The trim removed 0 bases at V and 4 bases at J, leaving 12 bases unmatched. The CDR3 is CASSQDQLSGRILETQYF. For the CDR3, the DNA is TGCGCCAGCAGCCAAGATCAATTGAGCGGGAGGATCCTAGAGACCCAGTACTTC.

The chain carries TRBV5-6 and TRBJ1-6; 8 nucleotides line up with TRBD1. This CDR3 is 14 amino acids long. Germline CDR1 reads SGHDT; CDR2 reads YYEEEE. V trimming: 3 bases; J trimming: 9 bases; junction bases outside the gene matches: 5. The DNA of the CDR3 is TGTGCCAGCAGCTACGACAGGGGAGGTTCACCCCTCCACTTT. Translating it yields CASSYDRGGSPLHF. Full variable domain (missing parts from reference TRBV5-6 and TRBJ1-6): DAGVTQSPTHLIKTRGQQVTLRCSPKSGHDTVSWYQQALGQGPQFIFQYYEEEERQRGNFPDRFSGHQFPNYSSELNVNALLLGDSALYLCASSYDRGGSPLHFGNGTRLTVT.

The CDR3 sequence: CASSVRDNSYEQYF. The CDR3 region has the DNA TGTGCCAGCAGCGTCCGGGACAACTCCTACGAGCAGTACTTC. The rearrangement uses TRBV7-8 and TRBJ2-7, with D perhaps matching TRBD1 (6 bases). The CDR3 loop spans 14 amino acids. Germline V lookup: CDR1 SGHVS, CDR2 FQNEAQ. V lost 5 bases to trimming and J lost 0 bases, with 11 bases between them. The full variable domain, in which reference TRBV7-8 and TRBJ2-7 provide the parts outside the CDR3, is GAGVSQSPRYKVAKRGQDVALRCDPISGHVSLFWYQQALGQGPEFLTYFQNEAQLDKSGLPSDRFFAERPEGSVSTLKIQRTQQEDSAVYLCASSVRDNSYEQYFGPGTRLTVT.

V gene TRBV10-3 combines with J gene TRBJ2-5; 10 bases line up with TRBD1. The J call is doubtful: the DNA matches TRBJ2-7 better. Germline V gene lookup returns CDR1 ENHRY and CDR2 SYGVKD. The CDR3 has 16 amino acids. The CDR3 bases are TGTGCCATCAGGGCGGGACAGGGGACGAGCTCCTACGAGCAGTACTTC. It encodes CAIRAGQGTSSYEQYF.

V gene TRBV7-6 combines with J gene TRBJ1-3; the D gene is possibly TRBD1 (5 bases). From germline, CDR1 is SGHVS and CDR2 FNYEAQ. V lost 1 base and J 0 bases, leaving 10 bases between the germline ends. The CDR3 has 16 residues. In nucleotides, the CDR3 is TGTGCCAGCAGCTTAGGCCGGGGGGACTCTGGAAACACCATATATTTT. Protein sequence: CASSLGRGDSGNTIYF.

The chain combines TRBV7-7 with TRBJ2-5, with TRBD2 matching 13 bases. J was trimmed by 4 bases and V by 5 bases; bases with no gene match: 7. The V gene's germline CDR1 is SSHAT and CDR2 FNYEAQ (reference sequence). This CDR3 region has 16 residues. The DNA for the CDR3 is TGTGCCAGCAGCCCATCACTAGCGGGGGGGCGAGAGACCCAGTACTTC. Protein sequence: CASSPSLAGGRETQYF.

V gene TRBV19 combines with J gene TRBJ2-1, with 10 bases lining up with TRBD1. The V and J ends lost 4 bases and 6 bases, in that order; junction bases with no gene match: 9. Germline CDR1 is LNHDA and CDR2 is SQIVND (reference sequence). CDR3 length: 16 residues. This CDR3 is CASSRWTGGRSNEQFF. As DNA, the CDR3 is TGTGCCAGTAGTAGATGGACAGGGGGTAGGAGCAATGAGCAGTTCTTC.

The rearrangement links TRBV27 to TRBJ2-7; 9 bases line up with TRBD1. Losses at the gene ends were 5 bases for V and 7 bases for J; bases not matched to a gene: 12. This CDR3 spans 15 amino acids. Germline lookup yields CDR1 MNHEY and CDR2 SMNVEV (reference sequence). The CDR3 DNA reads TGTGCCAGCAGTATAGTCCGGGACAGGGTCTTTGAGCAGTACTTC. Translating it yields CASSIVRDRVFEQYF.

The chain links TRBV11-2 to TRBJ1-1; D may be TRBD1 (6 bases). The V end was cut by 1 base, the J end by 0 bases, with 9 bases between. Per the germline V gene, CDR1 is SGHAT and CDR2 is FQNNGV. The CDR3 length is 15 residues. CDR3 amino acids: CASSLVDRVNTEAFF. DNA for the CDR3: TGTGCCAGCAGCTTAGTGGACAGAGTGAACACTGAAGCTTTCTTT. Full variable domain (missing parts from reference TRBV11-2 and TRBJ1-1): EAGVAQSPRYKIIEKRQSVAFWCNPISGHATLYWYQQILGQGPKLLIQFQNNGVVDDSQLPKDRFSAERLKGVDSTLKIQPAKLEDSAVYLCASSLVDRVNTEAFFGQGTRLTVV.

This sequence joins TRBV4-1 and TRBJ1-3; D gene ambiguous. The CDR3 covers 16 residues. Trimming pared 0 bases from V and 6 bases from J, leaving 15 bases between. Germline-derived CDR1 and CDR2 are MGHRA and YSYEKL. For the CDR3, the DNA is TGCGCCAGCAGCCAAGATTCGGGGTATAGGTTAAACACCATATATTTT. This gives the protein CASSQDSGYRLNTIYF.

V is TRBV7-8 and J is TRBJ2-2, with a possible D match to TRBD2 (6 bases). The V gene's germline CDR1 is SGHVS and CDR2 FQNEAQ. The CDR3 is made up of 14 amino acids. The V and J ends lost 5 bases and 3 bases respectively, with 10 bases between them. CDR3 amino acids: CASSPGTDTGELFF. The CDR3 bases are TGTGCCAGCAGCCCCGGGACTGACACCGGGGAGCTGTTTTTT.

The chain joins TRBV11-3 to TRBJ2-2, with D hard to call. Germline V gene data show CDR1 as SGHNT and CDR2 as YENEEA. Trimming took 6 bases from V and 1 from J, leaving 3 bases between them. This CDR3 has 12 residues. CDR3 nucleotide sequence: TGTGCCAGCAGTAAGAACACCGGGGAGCTGTTTTTT. This sequence encodes CASSKNTGELFF. Drawing the rest from reference TRBV11-3 and TRBJ2-2, the complete variable domain is EAGVVQSPRYKIIEKKQPVAFWCNPISGHNTLYWYLQNLGQGPELLIRYENEEAVDDSQLPKDRFSAERLKGVDSTLKIQPAELGDSAVYLCASSKNTGELFFGEGSRLTVL.

The chain uses TRBV9 and TRBJ1-1, with 10 bases identical to TRBD1. V lost 3 bases, J lost 2 bases, and 7 bases stayed unmatched. Per the germline V gene, CDR1 is SGDLS and CDR2 is YYNGEE. There are 16 residues in the CDR3. The CDR3 DNA reads as TGTGCCAGCAGCGGGGGACAGGGGCGGAAAAACACTGAAGCTTTCTTT. This encodes CASSGGQGRKNTEAFF.